Following are 19 T cell receptor beta chains from one sample sequenced in a study of blood T cell repertoires in COVID-19. Using immunoSEQ multiplex PCR, the repertoire was profiled, and TCRdb retains in-frame clones only, with some absent. Of hundreds of thousands of clones in the sample, approximately 85% were seen once. Source material: peripheral blood. These receptors came from a middle-aged man with COVID-19, enrolled during active disease.

The rearrangement joins TRBV18 to TRBJ2-1, with D possibly matching TRBD1 (6 bases). The germline V gene encodes CDR1 KGHSH and CDR2 LQKENI. The CDR3 has 14 residues. Trimming pared 4 bases from V and 1 base from J, leaving 8 bases between. The CDR3 region has the DNA TGTGCCAGCTCACGGGGGCCTTCCTACAATGAGCAGTTCTTC. It specifies CASSRGPSYNEQFF. Complete variable domain (other parts from reference TRBV18 and TRBJ2-1): NAGVMQNPRHLVRRRGQEARLRCSPMKGHSHVYWYRQLPEEGLKFMVYLQKENIIDESGMPKERFSAEFPKEGPSILRIQQVVRGDSAAYFCASSRGPSYNEQFFGPGTRLTVL.

This chain joins TRBV4-1 and TRBJ2-3; 9 bases are shared with TRBD2. The CDR3 sequence is 16 residues long. CDR1 is MGHRA and CDR2 is YSYEKL in the germline V gene. V trimming: 1 base; J trimming: 1 base; junction bases outside the gene matches: 3. The CDR3 DNA sequence: TGCGCCAGCAGCCAAGTATCTAGCGGGGGCACAGATACGCAGTATTTT. It translates to CASSQVSSGGTDTQYF.

The V gene is TRBV6-5, the J gene TRBJ1-1; 9 bases match TRBD1. This CDR3 comprises 15 residues. The J segment lost 6 bases and the V segment lost 8 bases, leaving 13 bases of the junction unmatched. The V gene's germline CDR1 is MNHEY and CDR2 SVGAGI. The CDR3 sequence: CASARQGGPTAEAFF. The CDR3 region has the DNA TGTGCCAGCGCCCGACAGGGGGGCCCCACCGCTGAAGCTTTCTTT.

The chain joins TRBV7-8 to TRBJ2-7, with 8 bases matching TRBD1. This CDR3 region has 18 residues. CDR1 is SGHVS and CDR2 is FQNEAQ in the germline V gene. After removal of 7 bases from V and 0 bases from J, the junction contained 17 bases not matched to a gene. CDR3 residues: CASTYEAGGSSISYEQYF. CDR3 DNA: TGTGCCAGCACCTACGAGGCAGGGGGCTCATCCATCTCCTACGAGCAGTACTTC.

The rearrangement joins TRBV18 to TRBJ2-7; no firm D call. The V end was cut by 6 bases, the J end by 3 bases, with 9 bases between. This CDR3 is built from 12 residues. CDR1 is KGHSH and CDR2 is LQKENI in the germline V gene. The CDR3 loop is CASSFDNYEQYF. CDR3 DNA sequence: TGTGCCAGCTCCTTTGACAACTACGAGCAGTACTTC.

V usage is TRBV14 and J usage is TRBJ1-6, with D perhaps matching TRBD1 (5 bases). Germline assignment: CDR1 SGHDN and CDR2 FVKESK. The CDR3 length is 12 residues. The V and J ends lost 6 bases and 10 bases respectively, with 10 bases between them. CDR3 sequence: CASSLGASPLHF. In DNA, the CDR3 is TGTGCCAGCAGTTTAGGGGCGTCACCCCTCCACTTT.

This chain joins TRBV3-1 (or the pseudogene TRBV3-2) and TRBJ2-1, with TRBD2 identical over 11 bases. The V gene end was trimmed by 2 bases and the J gene end by 0 bases; junction bases not matched to a gene: 6. Looked up from germline, CDR1 is LGHDT and CDR2 is YNNKEL (reference sequence). This CDR3 region has 18 residues. The CDR3 protein is CASSQTGLAESSYNEQFF. DNA of the CDR3: TGTGCCAGCAGCCAAACGGGACTAGCGGAGAGCTCCTACAATGAGCAGTTCTTC.

This clone was seen a single time. V is TRBV18 and J is TRBJ2-3; D unclear. Germline CDR1 KGHSH, CDR2 LQKENI. Deletions cut 3 bases from V and 5 bases from J, with 12 bases between. This CDR3 has 14 amino acids. Written as DNA, the CDR3 is TGTGCCAGCTCACCTCCGGAGCCTAGAGATACGCAGTATTTT. This gives the protein CASSPPEPRDTQYF.

This chain joins TRBV5-1 and TRBJ2-1, with 11 bases matching TRBD2. V gave up 3 bases and J gave up 4 bases; unmatched junction bases: 12. The CDR3 length is 18 residues. CDR1 and CDR2 (germline): SGHRS, YFSETQ. DNA for the CDR3: TGCGCCAGCAGCTCGCCTAGCGGGGGGTCGCAGTTTTACAATGAGCAGTTCTTC. This codes for CASSSPSGGSQFYNEQFF.

The V and J genes are TRBV7-2 and TRBJ1-2, with D maybe TRBD1 (6 bases). CDR3 length equals 18 residues. Trimming shortened V by 4 bases and J by 0 bases, and 21 bases separated the two germline ends. Germline V gives CDR1 SGHTA, CDR2 FQGNSA. CDR3 residues: CASSSPGWAGEANYGYTF. The CDR3 DNA follows: TGTGCCAGCAGCTCTCCGGGGTGGGCAGGGGAAGCTAACTATGGCTACACCTTC.

This rearrangement joins TRBV5-1 to TRBJ2-2; no firm D call. V shed 0 bases and J shed 4 bases, with 10 bases lying between them. The CDR3 is made up of 15 amino acids. Germline V gene lookup returns CDR1 SGHRS and CDR2 YFSETQ. The CDR3 DNA reads TGCGCCAGCAGCTTGGCAGGCCCCCTCACCGGGGAGCTGTTTTTT. It encodes CASSLAGPLTGELFF.

In the case of this clone: Compared with germline, one end of the junction differs, possibly owing to a read error. This rearrangement joins TRBV7-7 to TRBJ1-1, with D possibly matching TRBD1 (5 bases). This CDR3 region has 17 residues. Germline values: CDR1 SSHAT, CDR2 FNYEAQ (reference sequence). CDR3 in amino acids: CASSSTGARRAGTEAFF. CDR3 in DNA: TGTGCTAGCAGCTCGACTGGGGCTAGAAGGGCGGGAACTGAAGCTTTCTTT.

This clone was observed a handful of times. The V gene is TRBV9, the J gene TRBJ1-6, with TRBD1 matching over 9 bases. The CDR3 runs 15 residues. Germline values: CDR1 SGDLS, CDR2 YYNGEE. V lost 3 bases to trimming and J lost 10 bases; unmatched junction nucleotides: 8. CDR3 DNA: TGTGCCAGCAGCGCACAGGGGGCGGAGCGGTCACCCCTCCACTTT. Its translation: CASSAQGAERSPLHF.

The chain has TRBV9 and TRBJ2-1; 7 nucleotides line up with TRBD1. Germline V gene data show CDR1 as SGDLS and CDR2 as YYNGEE. The CDR3 has 15 amino acids. Trimming took 2 bases from V and 2 from J; bases not matched to a gene: 4. The CDR3 is CASSVGQWAYNEQFF. For the CDR3, the DNA is TGTGCCAGCAGCGTGGGACAGTGGGCCTACAATGAGCAGTTCTTC.

This clone turned up a few times. The J gene is TRBJ2-5, the V gene TRBV7-2, with 8 bases matching TRBD1. The germline CDR1 and CDR2 sequences are SGHTA and FQGNSA. Trimming removed 1 base from V and 2 bases from J; junction bases left unmatched: 6. The CDR3 has 16 residues. The DNA of the CDR3 is TGTGCCAGCAGCTTAGGGGCAGGGGGCCGGCAAGAGACCCAGTACTTC. As protein: CASSLGAGGRQETQYF.

This clone was observed a few times. The V gene is TRBV19, the J gene TRBJ2-5; a possible D gene is TRBD2 (5 bases). The length of the CDR3 is 16 residues. Germline V gene data show CDR1 as LNHDA and CDR2 as SQIVND (reference sequence). The V and J ends lost 5 bases and 3 bases respectively, with 19 bases between them. CDR3 residues: CASSGRTSHGEETQYF. CDR3 DNA: TGTGCCAGTAGTGGTAGGACTTCCCACGGGGAAGAGACCCAGTACTTC.

The chain links TRBV18 to TRBJ2-2; D not certain. The germline CDR1 and CDR2 sequences are KGHSH and LQKENI. This CDR3 has 15 residues. V was pared by 3 bases and J by 6 bases, with 14 bases between. The CDR3 bases are TGTGCCAGCTCACCGCTAGTTCGAGCTTCCGGGGAGCTGTTTTTT. It encodes CASSPLVRASGELFF.

This clone came up a few times. V usage is TRBV5-1 and J usage is TRBJ2-7; 9 nucleotides agree with TRBD2. The V gene end was trimmed by 4 bases and the J gene end by 0 bases; junction bases not matched to a gene: 5. Germline values: CDR1 SGHRS, CDR2 YFSETQ. The CDR3 extends over 15 amino acids. The CDR3 is CASSPLAGPSYEQYF. CDR3 in DNA: TGCGCCAGCAGCCCTCTAGCGGGACCCTCCTACGAGCAGTACTTC.

In DNA form, the CDR3 reads TGTGCCAGCAGTGAAATGGGCAACTATGGCTACACCTTC. It specifies CASSEMGNYGYTF. The V call is TRBV2, the J call TRBJ1-2; D not certain. This CDR3 is 13 amino acids long. Germline loops: CDR1 SNHLY, CDR2 FYNNEI. Trimming took off 2 bases at V and 2 bases at J, with 6 bases between the two ends.